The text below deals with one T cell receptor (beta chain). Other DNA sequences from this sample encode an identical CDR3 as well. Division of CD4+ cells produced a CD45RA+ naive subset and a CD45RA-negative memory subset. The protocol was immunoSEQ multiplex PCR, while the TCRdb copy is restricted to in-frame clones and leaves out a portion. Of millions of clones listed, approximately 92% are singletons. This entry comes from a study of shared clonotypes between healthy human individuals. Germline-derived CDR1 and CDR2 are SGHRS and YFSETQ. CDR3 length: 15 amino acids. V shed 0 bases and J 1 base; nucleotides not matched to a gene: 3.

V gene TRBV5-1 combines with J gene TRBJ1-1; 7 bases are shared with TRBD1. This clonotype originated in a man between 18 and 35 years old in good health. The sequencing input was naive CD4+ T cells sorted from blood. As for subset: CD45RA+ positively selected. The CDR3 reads CASSLVQGRNTEAFF. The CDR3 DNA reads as TGCGCCAGCAGCTTGGTACAGGGGAGGAACACTGAAGCTTTCTTT.